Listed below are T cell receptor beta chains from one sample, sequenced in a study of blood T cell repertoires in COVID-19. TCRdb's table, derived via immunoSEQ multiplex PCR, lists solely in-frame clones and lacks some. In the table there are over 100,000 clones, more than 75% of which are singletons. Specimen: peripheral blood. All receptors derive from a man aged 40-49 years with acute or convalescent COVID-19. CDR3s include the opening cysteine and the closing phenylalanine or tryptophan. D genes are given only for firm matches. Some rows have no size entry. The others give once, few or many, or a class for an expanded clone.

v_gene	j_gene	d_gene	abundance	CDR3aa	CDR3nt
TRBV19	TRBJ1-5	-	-	CASSSLGLQEPQHF	TGTGCCAGTAGTAGTTTGGGGTTACAGGAGCCCCAGCATTTT
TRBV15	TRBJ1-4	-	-	CATSRDGGNNEKLFF	TGTGCCACCAGCAGAGATGGGGGGAACAATGAAAAACTGTTTTTT
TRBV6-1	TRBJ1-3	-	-	CASSEADRRAGNTIYF	TGTGCCAGCAGTGAAGCGGATCGCAGGGCTGGAAACACCATATATTTT
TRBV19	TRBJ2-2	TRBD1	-	CASSISGQGDTGELFF	TGTGCCAGTAGTATCTCAGGTCAGGGGGACACCGGGGAGCTGTTTTTT
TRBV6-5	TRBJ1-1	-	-	CASRGRNTEAFF	TGTGCCAGCAGGGGGCGAAACACTGAAGCTTTCTTT
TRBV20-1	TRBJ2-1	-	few	CSASFQRKNNEQFF	TGCAGTGCTAGTTTCCAGCGGAAGAACAATGAGCAGTTCTTC
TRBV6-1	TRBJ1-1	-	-	CASSDPPRGNTEAFF	TGTGCCAGCAGTGACCCTCCCCGGGGGAACACTGAAGCTTTCTTT
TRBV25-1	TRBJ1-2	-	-	CASSFAGAEDYGYTF	TGTGCCAGCAGCTTCGCGGGGGCTGAAGACTATGGCTACACCTTC
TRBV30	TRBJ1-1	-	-	CAWSRGEGEAFF	TGTGCCTGGAGCCGGGGGGAGGGTGAAGCTTTCTTT
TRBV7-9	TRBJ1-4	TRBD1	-	CASRNTGQPEKLFF	TGTGCCAGCAGGAACACGGGACAGCCCGAAAAACTGTTTTTT
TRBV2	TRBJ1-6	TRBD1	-	CASRVDRVRSPLHF	TGTGCCAGCAGAGTGGACAGGGTTCGGTCACCCCTCCACTTT
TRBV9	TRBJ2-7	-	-	CASSVGGRGLTYEQYF	TGTGCCAGCAGCGTAGGAGGTAGGGGGTTAACCTACGAGCAGTACTTC
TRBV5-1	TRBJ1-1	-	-	CASSLGVRGEAFF	TGCGCCAGCAGCTTAGGTGTACGGGGTGAAGCTTTCTTT
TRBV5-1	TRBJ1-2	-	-	CASSSTTGGGYGYTF	TGCGCCAGCAGCTCAACGACAGGTGGGGGCTATGGCTACACCTTC
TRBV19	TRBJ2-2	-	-	CASSAQARGELFF	TGTGCCAGTAGTGCACAGGCTCGTGGGGAGCTGTTTTTT
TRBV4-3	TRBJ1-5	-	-	CASSQDQTYNQPQHF	TGCGCCAGCAGCCAAGATCAAACATACAATCAGCCCCAGCATTTT
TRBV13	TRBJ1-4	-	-	CASSLHPQGEKLFF	TGTGCCAGCAGCCTCCATCCACAGGGTGAAAAACTGTTTTTT
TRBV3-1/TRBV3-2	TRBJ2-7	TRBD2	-	CASSRHTLKKAGTPYEQYF	TGTGCCAGCAGCCGACACACCCTTAAAAAAGCGGGGACGCCCTACGAGCAGTACTTC
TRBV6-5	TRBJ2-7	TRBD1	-	CASTSGTGGNYEQYF	TGTGCCAGCACCAGCGGGACAGGGGGCAACTACGAGCAGTACTTC
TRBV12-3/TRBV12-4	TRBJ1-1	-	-	CASSRSEAFF	TGTGCCAGCAGCAGATCAGAAGCTTTCTTT
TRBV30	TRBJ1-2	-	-	CACPGGAGYGYTF	TGTGCCTGCCCTGGGGGGGCGGGCTATGGCTACACCTTC
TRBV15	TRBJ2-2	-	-	CATSHPYPGELFF	TGTGCCACCAGCCATCCCTATCCCGGGGAGCTGTTTTTT
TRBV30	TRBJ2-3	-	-	CAWKAGVADTQYF	TGTGCCTGGAAGGCGGGCGTCGCAGATACGCAGTATTTT
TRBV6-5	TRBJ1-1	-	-	CASSLARNTEAFF	TGTGCCAGCAGCCTCGCGCGGAACACTGAAGCTTTCTTT
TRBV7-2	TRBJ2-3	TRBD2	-	CASSLPGLAGANTDTQYF	TGTGCCAGCAGCTTACCGGGACTAGCGGGGGCCAACACAGATACGCAGTATTTT
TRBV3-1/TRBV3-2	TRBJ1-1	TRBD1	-	CASSANRGTEAFF	TGTGCCAGCAGCGCCAACAGGGGCACTGAAGCTTTCTTT
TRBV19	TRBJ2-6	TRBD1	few	CASSRDSSSGANVLTF	TGTGCCAGTAGCCGGGACAGTTCCTCTGGGGCCAACGTCCTGACTTTC
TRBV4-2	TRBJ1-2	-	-	CASSQGAHLPNYGYTF	TGTGCCAGCAGCCAGGGAGCGCATCTTCCGAACTATGGCTACACCTTC
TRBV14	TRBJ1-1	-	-	CASSQRVDWNTEAFF	TGTGCCAGCAGCCAAAGAGTCGATTGGAACACTGAAGCTTTCTTT
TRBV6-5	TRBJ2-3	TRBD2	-	CASSGDGGNTDTQYF	TGTGCCAGCTCGGGGGACGGGGGGAACACAGATACGCAGTATTTT
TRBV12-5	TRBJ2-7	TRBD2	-	CASGAGGGGSEQYF	TGTGCTAGTGGTGCCGGCGGGGGAGGAAGCGAGCAGTACTTC
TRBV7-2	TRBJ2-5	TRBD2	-	CASSWREVGETQYF	TGTGCCAGCAGCTGGCGGGAGGTTGGAGAGACCCAGTACTTC
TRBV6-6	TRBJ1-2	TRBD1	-	CASSIGQGYGYTF	TGTGCCAGCAGCATAGGACAGGGCTATGGCTACACCTTC
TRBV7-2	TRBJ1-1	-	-	CASSPSWTAEAFF	TGTGCCAGCAGCCCTAGTTGGACAGCCGAAGCTTTCTTT
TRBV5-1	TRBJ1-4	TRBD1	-	CASSFEGQGGNEKLFF	TGCGCCAGCAGCTTTGAGGGACAGGGCGGAAATGAAAAACTGTTTTTT
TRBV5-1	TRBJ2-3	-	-	CASSSGDTQYF	TGCGCCAGCAGCTCGGGAGATACGCAGTATTTT
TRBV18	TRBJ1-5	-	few	CASSPSAGQGGNQPQHF	TGTGCCAGCTCACCGAGTGCGGGGCAGGGAGGCAATCAGCCCCAGCATTTT
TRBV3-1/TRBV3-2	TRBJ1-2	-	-	CASSPGRGGDGYTF	TGTGCCAGCAGCCCCGGGCGGGGAGGGGATGGCTACACCTTC
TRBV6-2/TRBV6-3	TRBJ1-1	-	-	CASSYVTQRGTEAFF	TGTGCCAGCAGTTACGTGACACAAAGGGGCACTGAAGCTTTCTTT
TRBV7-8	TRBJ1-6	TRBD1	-	CASSPNPGGARDSPLHF	TGTGCCAGCAGCCCAAACCCAGGGGGCGCCCGGGATTCACCCCTCCACTTT
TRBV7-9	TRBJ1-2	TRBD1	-	CASSLTGVDYGYTF	TGTGCCAGCAGCTTGACAGGGGTGGACTATGGCTACACCTTC
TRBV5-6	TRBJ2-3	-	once	CASRHQYRDTQYF	TGTGCCAGCAGGCACCAGTACAGAGATACGCAGTATTTT
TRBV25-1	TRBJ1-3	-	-	CASSESTGTPSGNTIYF	TGTGCCAGCAGTGAATCCACAGGAACCCCCTCTGGAAACACCATATATTTT
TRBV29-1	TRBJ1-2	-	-	CSVETGITF	TGCAGCGTTGAGACGGGAATCACCTTC
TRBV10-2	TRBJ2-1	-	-	CASTLARVDEQFF	TGCGCCAGCACCTTAGCCAGGGTCGATGAGCAGTTCTTC
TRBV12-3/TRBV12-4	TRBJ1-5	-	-	CASTQVINQPQHF	TGTGCCAGTACTCAGGTCATCAATCAGCCCCAGCATTTT
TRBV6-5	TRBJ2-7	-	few	CASSERRNYEQYF	TGTGCCAGCTCTGAGCGCCGCAACTACGAGCAGTACTTC
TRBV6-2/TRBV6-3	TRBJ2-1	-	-	CASSYDRYNEQFF	TGTGCCAGCAGTTACGACAGGTACAATGAGCAGTTCTTC
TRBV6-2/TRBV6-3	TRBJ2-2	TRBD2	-	CASSLAGADTGELFF	TGTGCCAGCAGTCTAGCGGGGGCCGACACCGGGGAGCTGTTTTTT
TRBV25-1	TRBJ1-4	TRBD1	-	CASSHRQGAVEKLFF	TGTGCCAGCAGTCATAGACAGGGGGCTGTTGAAAAACTGTTTTTT